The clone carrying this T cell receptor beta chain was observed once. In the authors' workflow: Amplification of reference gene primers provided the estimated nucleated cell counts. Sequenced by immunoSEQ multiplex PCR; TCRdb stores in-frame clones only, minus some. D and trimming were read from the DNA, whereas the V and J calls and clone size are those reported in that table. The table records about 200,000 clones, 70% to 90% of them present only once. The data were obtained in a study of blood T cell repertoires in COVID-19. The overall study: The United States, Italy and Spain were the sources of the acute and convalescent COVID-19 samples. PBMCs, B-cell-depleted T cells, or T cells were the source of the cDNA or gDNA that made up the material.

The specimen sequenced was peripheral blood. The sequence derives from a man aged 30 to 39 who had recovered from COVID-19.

This chain's CDR3 is CASTFTGGVIEKLFF. CDR3 in DNA: TGTGCCAGCACCTTTACAGGGGGGGTGATAGAAAAACTGTTTTTT. V is TRBV6-5 and J is TRBJ1-4; 8 nucleotides agree with TRBD1. The V and J ends lost 7 bases and 8 bases, in that order; junction bases with no gene match: 12. Germline V gene sequence: CDR1 MNHEY, CDR2 SVGAGI. This CDR3 contains 15 residues.